The present T cell receptor beta chain was sequenced within a study of T cell responses to AZD1222 COVID-19 vaccine. The CDR3 is made up of 13 amino acids. CDR1 is SGHAT, CDR2 FQDESV, per germline (reference sequence). The V end was cut by 0 bases, the J end by 4 bases, with 6 bases between. Libraries were prepared by immunoSEQ multiplex PCR; TCRdb keeps only in-frame clonotypes and omits some of them. The sample shows roughly 180,000 clones, around 90% of them seen only once. A remark on this clone: What it binds is not known.

Broader study findings: There were mostly white British donors and more females than males, and clonal diversity was possibly underestimated.

Sequencing was performed on peripheral blood, taken 28 days after the second AZD1222 dose. The chain links TRBV11-1 to TRBJ1-1; D gene ambiguous. The clonotype comes from an adult who received the AZD1222 COVID-19 vaccine. In DNA, the CDR3 is TGTGCCAGCAGCTTAGCTAGAGCCACTGAAGCTTTCTTT. This sequence encodes CASSLARATEAFF.